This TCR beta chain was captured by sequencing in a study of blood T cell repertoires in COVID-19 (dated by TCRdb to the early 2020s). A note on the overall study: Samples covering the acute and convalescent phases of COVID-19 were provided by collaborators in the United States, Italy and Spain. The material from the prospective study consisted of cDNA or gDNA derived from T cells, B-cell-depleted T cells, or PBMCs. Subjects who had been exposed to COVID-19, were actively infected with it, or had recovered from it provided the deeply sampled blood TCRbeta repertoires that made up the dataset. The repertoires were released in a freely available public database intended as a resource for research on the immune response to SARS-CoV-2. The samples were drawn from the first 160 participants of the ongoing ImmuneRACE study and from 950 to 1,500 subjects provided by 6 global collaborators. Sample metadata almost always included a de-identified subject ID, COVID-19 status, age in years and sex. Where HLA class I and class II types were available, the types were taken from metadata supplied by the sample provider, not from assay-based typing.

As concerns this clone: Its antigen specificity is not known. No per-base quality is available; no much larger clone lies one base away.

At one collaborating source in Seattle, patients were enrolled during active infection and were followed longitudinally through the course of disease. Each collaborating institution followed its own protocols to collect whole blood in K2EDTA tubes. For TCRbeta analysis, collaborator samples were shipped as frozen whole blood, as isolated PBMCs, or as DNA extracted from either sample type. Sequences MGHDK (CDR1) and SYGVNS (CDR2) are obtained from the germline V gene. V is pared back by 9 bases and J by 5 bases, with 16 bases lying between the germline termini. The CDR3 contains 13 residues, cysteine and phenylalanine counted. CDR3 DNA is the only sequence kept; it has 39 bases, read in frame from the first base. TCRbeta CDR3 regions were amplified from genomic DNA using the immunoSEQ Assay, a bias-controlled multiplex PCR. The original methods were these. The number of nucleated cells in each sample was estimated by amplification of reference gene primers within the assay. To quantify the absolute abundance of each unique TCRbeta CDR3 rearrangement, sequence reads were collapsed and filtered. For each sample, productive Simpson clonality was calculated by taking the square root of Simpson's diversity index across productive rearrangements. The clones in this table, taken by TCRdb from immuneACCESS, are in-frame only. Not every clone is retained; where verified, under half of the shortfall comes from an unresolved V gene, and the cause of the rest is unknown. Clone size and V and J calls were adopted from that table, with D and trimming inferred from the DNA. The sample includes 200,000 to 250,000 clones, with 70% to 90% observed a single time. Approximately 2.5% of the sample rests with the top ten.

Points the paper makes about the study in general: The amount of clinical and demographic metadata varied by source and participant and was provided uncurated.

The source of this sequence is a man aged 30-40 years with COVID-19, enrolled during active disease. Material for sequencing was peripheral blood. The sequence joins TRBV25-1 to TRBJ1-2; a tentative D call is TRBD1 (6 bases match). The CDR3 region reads CASSPGARYGYTF. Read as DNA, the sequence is TGTGCCAGTAGCCCAGGGGCGCGGTATGGCTACACCTTC.